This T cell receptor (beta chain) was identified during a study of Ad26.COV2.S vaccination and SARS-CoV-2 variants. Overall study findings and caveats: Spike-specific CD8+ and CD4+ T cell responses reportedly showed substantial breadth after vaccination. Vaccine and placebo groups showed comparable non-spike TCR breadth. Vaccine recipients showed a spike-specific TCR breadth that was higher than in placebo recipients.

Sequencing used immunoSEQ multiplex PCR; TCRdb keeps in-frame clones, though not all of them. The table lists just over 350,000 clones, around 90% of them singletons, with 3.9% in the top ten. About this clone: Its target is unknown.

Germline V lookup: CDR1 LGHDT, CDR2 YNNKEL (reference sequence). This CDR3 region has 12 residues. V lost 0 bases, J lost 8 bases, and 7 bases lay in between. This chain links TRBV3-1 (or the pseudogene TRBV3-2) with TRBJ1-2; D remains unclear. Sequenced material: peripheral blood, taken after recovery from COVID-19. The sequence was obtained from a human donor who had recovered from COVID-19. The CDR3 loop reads CASSQDMRGYTF. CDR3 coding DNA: TGTGCCAGCAGCCAAGATATGCGGGGCTACACCTTC.